What follows are 29 T cell receptor beta chains derived from one specimen sequenced in a study of blood T cell repertoires in COVID-19. Using immunoSEQ multiplex PCR, the repertoire was profiled, and TCRdb retains in-frame clones only, with some absent. There are 200,000 or so clones in the sample; just under 85% occur only once, and roughly 1.3% lies in the top ten. Sequences were obtained from PBMCs or T cells enriched from blood (not recorded which). These receptors all stem from a woman between 40 and 55 years old with acute COVID-19.

This clone appeared a few times. The chain recombines TRBV19 with TRBJ1-1, with 9 bases matching TRBD1. The V gene end was trimmed by 5 bases and the J gene end by 1 base; junction bases not matched to a gene: 2. This CDR3 region has 14 residues. Per the germline V gene, CDR1 is LNHDA and CDR2 is SQIVND (reference sequence). CDR3: CASSWGQGNTEAFF. The CDR3 DNA reads as TGTGCCAGTAGTTGGGGACAGGGGAACACTGAAGCTTTCTTT.

CDR3 in amino acids: CATSARSSGTDTQYF. For the CDR3, the DNA is TGTGCCACCAGCGCTCGATCTAGCGGCACAGATACGCAGTATTTT. The rearrangement uses TRBV15 and TRBJ2-3, with D perhaps TRBD2 (6 bases). The germline V and J ends were trimmed by 5 bases and 1 base, with 13 bases remaining between them. The CDR3 has 15 residues. Germline V gives CDR1 LNHNV, CDR2 YYDKDF (reference sequence).

The chain links TRBV5-8 to TRBJ1-5; tentative D call: TRBD1 (6 bases). V was pared by 3 bases and J by 2 bases, with 9 bases between. This CDR3 is 14 amino acids long. Germline V gene sequence: CDR1 SGHTS, CDR2 YDEGEE. The CDR3 nucleotides are TGTGCCAGCAGCTCGGGACAAGGCAATCAGCCCCAGCATTTT. It encodes CASSSGQGNQPQHF.

CDR3 sequence reads: CASSAQQRYGYTF. DNA of the CDR3: TGTGCCAGCAGCGCTCAGCAGCGGTATGGCTACACCTTC. The chain carries TRBV2 and TRBJ1-2; D unresolved. V was trimmed by 6 bases and J by 5 bases, leaving 13 bases between them. Germline V gene sequence: CDR1 SNHLY, CDR2 FYNNEI. This CDR3 contains 13 residues.

The V call is TRBV6-5, the J call TRBJ1-4; D uncertain. CDR1 and CDR2 from the germline V gene are MNHEY and SVGAGI. The ends were cut back, 8 bases at V and 4 bases at J, with 11 bases in the middle. This CDR3 has 13 amino acids. The CDR3 spells CASSRLGNEKLFF. The CDR3 DNA sequence: TGTGCCAGCTCGAGGTTAGGTAATGAAAAACTGTTTTTT.

The chain uses TRBV19 and TRBJ2-1; TRBD2 is a possible D gene (5 bases). The V end was cut by 0 bases, the J end by 0 bases, with 9 bases between. Germline CDR1 LNHDA, CDR2 SQIVND (reference sequence). CDR3 length equals 16 residues. In DNA, the CDR3 is TGTGCCAGTAGTATAGACGTAAGCGGCTCCTACAATGAGCAGTTCTTC. Its protein product is CASSIDVSGSYNEQFF.

The V call is TRBV7-3, the J call TRBJ2-5; the match to TRBD2 covers 8 bases. The CDR3 runs to 15 residues. Germline V gene data show CDR1 as SGHTA and CDR2 as FQGTGA. V dropped 3 bases and J dropped 2; count of bases not matched to a gene: 5. The CDR3 sequence: CASSFAGGRQETQYF. The CDR3 nucleotides read TGTGCCAGCAGCTTCGCGGGAGGAAGGCAAGAGACCCAGTACTTC.

The V gene is TRBV29-1, the J gene TRBJ2-3; D is uncertain. The length of the CDR3 is 13 residues. CDR1 and CDR2 (germline): SQVTM, ANQGSEA. V was clipped by 7 bases and J by 5 bases, with 16 bases between them. CDR3 protein: CSEHPTYGDTQYF. In DNA, the CDR3 is TGCAGCGAGCACCCCACCTATGGAGATACGCAGTATTTT.

This chain links TRBV7-2 with TRBJ1-1; TRBD1 matches 7 bases. The germline V gene has CDR1 SGHTA and CDR2 FQGNSA. V shed 2 bases and J 5 bases; nucleotides not matched to a gene: 5. The CDR3 totals 14 residues. The CDR3 sequence: CASSLRGLVTEAFF. The CDR3 DNA reads TGTGCCAGCAGCTTAAGGGGGCTGGTTACTGAAGCTTTCTTT.

The gene calls are TRBV9 and TRBJ1-5; a possible D gene is TRBD1 (6 bases). CDR1 SGDLS and CDR2 YYNGEE come from the germline V gene. The CDR3 covers 14 residues. V was clipped by 4 bases and J by 3 bases, with 11 bases between them. The chain's CDR3 is CASSQRQANQPQHF. DNA for the CDR3: TGTGCCAGCAGCCAAAGACAGGCCAATCAGCCCCAGCATTTT.

The chain uses TRBV3-1 (or the pseudogene TRBV3-2) and TRBJ1-5, with D tentatively TRBD1 (5 bases). V was cut by 5 bases and J by 6 bases, with 14 bases left in between. The V gene's germline CDR1 is LGHDT and CDR2 YNNKEL (reference sequence). The CDR3 has 14 amino acids. CDR3 DNA sequence: TGTGCCAGCAGCTCGCAGGGTGTTGGTCAGCCCCAGCATTTT. Its translation: CASSSQGVGQPQHF.

This rearrangement joins TRBV5-5 to TRBJ1-3, with D unclear. V was cut by 1 base and J by 0 bases, with 14 bases left in between. Germline CDR1 SGHKS, CDR2 YYEKEE (reference sequence). The CDR3 extends over 17 amino acids. CDR3 in amino acids: CASSLTARTDSGNTIYF. In nucleotides, the CDR3 is TGTGCCAGCAGCTTGACAGCCCGAACTGACTCTGGAAACACCATATATTTT.

V gene TRBV5-1 combines with J gene TRBJ1-5; D is ambiguous. Germline values: CDR1 SGHRS, CDR2 YFSETQ. This CDR3 is built from 15 residues. V lost 0 bases and J lost 7, with 14 bases in between. The CDR3 nucleotides read TGCGCCAGCAGCTTGGGAGGTGGCGCGTTGCAGCCCCAGCATTTT. Translated, it gives CASSLGGGALQPQHF.

The rearrangement joins TRBV14 to TRBJ2-2; 9 positions agree with TRBD2. CDR3 length: 19 residues. In germline, CDR1 is SGHDN, CDR2 FVKESK. Trimming removed 0 bases from V and 0 bases from J; junction bases left unmatched: 8. The CDR3 region is CASSQDVGLAIANTGELFF. In nucleotides, the CDR3 is TGTGCCAGCAGCCAAGATGTAGGACTAGCGATCGCGAACACCGGGGAGCTGTTTTTT.

This chain uses TRBV6-5 with TRBJ2-1; 10 positions agree with TRBD1. The V segment lost 6 bases and the J segment 6 bases; nucleotides outside the gene matches: 5. The CDR3 covers 14 residues. Germline CDR1 reads MNHEY; CDR2 reads SVGAGI. The CDR3 region is CASSDRGRGNEQFF. The DNA for the CDR3 is TGTGCCAGCAGCGACAGGGGGCGGGGCAATGAGCAGTTCTTC.

The chain uses TRBV4-1 and TRBJ2-7; 7 nucleotides line up with TRBD2. Germline V CDR1 and CDR2: MGHRA, YSYEKL. The CDR3 sequence is 15 residues long. V lost 0 bases, J lost 3 bases, and 5 bases stayed unmatched. CDR3 protein: CASSQEVREGYEQYF. DNA for the CDR3: TGCGCCAGCAGCCAAGAGGTCAGGGAGGGCTACGAGCAGTACTTC.

This chain connects TRBV4-3 to TRBJ1-1; 7 nucleotides agree with TRBD1. There are 14 residues in the CDR3. Losses at the gene ends were 1 base for V and 4 bases for J; bases not matched to a gene: 3. From germline, CDR1 is LGHNA and CDR2 YSLEER. Written as DNA, the CDR3 is TGCGCCAGCAGCCAAGGGACAGGTCCCACTGAAGCTTTCTTT. It translates to CASSQGTGPTEAFF.

This rearrangement joins TRBV21-1 to TRBJ2-2; the table assigns TRBD2, which was not confirmed against the DNA. TRBV21-1 is annotated as a pseudogene. The CDR3 extends over 16 amino acids. CDR3 protein: CASSKFGLANTGELFF. CDR3 sequence (DNA): TGTGCCAGCAGCAAATTCGGACTAGCGAACACCGGGGAGCTGTTTTTT.

V gene TRBV7-9 combines with J gene TRBJ2-7, with 10 positions matching TRBD1. Trimming at V came to 5 bases and at J to 1 base, leaving 5 bases not matched to a gene. CDR1 and CDR2 from the germline V gene are SEHNR and FQNEAQ (reference sequence). CDR3 length: 15 residues. The chain's CDR3 is CASSRGQGDSYEQYF. DNA of the CDR3: TGTGCCAGCAGCCGTGGACAGGGGGATTCCTACGAGCAGTACTTC.

This chain connects TRBV12-3 or TRBV12-4 to TRBJ1-1, with D unresolved. The V end lost 5 bases, the J end lost 1 base, and 5 bases lay between the germline ends. The CDR3 runs 12 residues. CDR3 nucleotides: TGTGCCAGCAGTCCCGGGAACACTGAAGCTTTCTTT. This codes for CASSPGNTEAFF.

The chain has TRBV4-2 and TRBJ2-1; D remains ambiguous. CDR3 length: 12 amino acids. Germline V gene sequence: CDR1 LGHNA, CDR2 YNFKEQ. Trimming cost V 5 bases and J 8 bases, with 10 bases left between them. In DNA form, the CDR3 reads TGTGCCAGCAGCAGTTTGCGCTATGAGCAGTTCTTC. Protein: CASSSLRYEQFF.

V is TRBV6-5 and J is TRBJ1-2; D unresolved. The CDR3 has 13 residues. Between the trimmed V and J ends, which lost 5 bases and 4 bases, there was a span of 11 bases. Germline assignment: CDR1 MNHEY and CDR2 SVGAGI. The CDR3 loop reads CASSPGNLYGYTF. CDR3 in DNA: TGTGCCAGCAGTCCGGGAAACCTCTATGGCTACACCTTC.

The rearrangement joins TRBV4-1 to TRBJ2-2; D gene uncertain. CDR1 and CDR2 from the germline V gene are MGHRA and YSYEKL. V shed 4 bases and J shed 6 bases, with 9 bases lying between them. The CDR3 consists of 13 residues. CDR3 sequence reads: CASSRRVAGELFF. In DNA, the CDR3 is TGCGCCAGCAGCCGTCGGGTGGCCGGGGAGCTGTTTTTT.

The chain's CDR3 is CASSPDRTNQPQHF. The CDR3 coding sequence is TGTGCCAGCTCCCCTGACAGGACCAATCAGCCCCAGCATTTT. The chain has TRBV18 and TRBJ1-5; D may be TRBD1 (6 bases). This CDR3 is 14 amino acids long. V lost 6 bases and J lost 3, with 12 bases in between. Germline CDR1 reads KGHSH; CDR2 reads LQKENI.

This chain links TRBV27 with TRBJ2-7, with TRBD2 matching over 7 bases. CDR3 size: 15 residues. Germline CDR1 and CDR2: MNHEY and SMNVEV (reference sequence). With 0 bases clipped from V and 3 bases from J, the junction kept 5 bases outside the gene matches. CDR3 amino acids: CASSLSAGVVYEQYF. CDR3 DNA: TGTGCCAGCAGTTTATCGGCGGGAGTAGTCTACGAGCAGTACTTC.

The J gene is TRBJ2-7, the V gene TRBV19; 12 positions agree with TRBD2. Looked up from germline, CDR1 is LNHDA and CDR2 is SQIVND (reference sequence). The ends lost 9 bases at V and 6 bases at J; junction bases unmatched: 12. The CDR3 contains 15 residues. The CDR3 DNA sequence: TGTGCCAGCTCGAACGGACTAGCGGGACTTGGCGAGCAGTACTTC. It specifies CASSNGLAGLGEQYF. The variable domain in full, with the rest retrieved from reference TRBV19 and TRBJ2-7, is DGGITQSPKYLFRKEGQNVTLSCEQNLNHDAMYWYRQDPGQGLRLIYYSQIVNDFQKGDIAEGYSVSREKKESFPLTVTSAQKNPTAFYLCASSNGLAGLGEQYFGPGTRLTVT.

The chain is built from TRBV5-1 and TRBJ2-1; 7 bases map to TRBD2. The CDR3 covers 19 residues. J gave up 5 bases and V 6 bases, and 23 bases lay outside the gene matches. Germline assignment: CDR1 SGHRS and CDR2 YFSETQ. DNA for the CDR3: TGCGCCAGCACTCTCAAACCCCCTCCCGGGGACTATTTACACAATGAGCAGTTCTTC. Its protein product is CASTLKPPPGDYLHNEQFF.

The chain uses TRBV5-5 and TRBJ2-1; 9 bases fit TRBD1. Looked up from germline, CDR1 is SGHKS and CDR2 is YYEKEE (reference sequence). V gave up 4 bases and J gave up 3 bases; unmatched junction bases: 5. CDR3 size: 15 residues. The CDR3 bases are TGTGCCAGCAGCCTAGGACAGGGGTACTACAATGAGCAGTTCTTC. This codes for CASSLGQGYYNEQFF.

This chain joins TRBV6-5 and TRBJ2-1; possibly TRBD2 for D (6 bases). This CDR3 is 14 amino acids long. CDR1 is MNHEY and CDR2 is SVGAGI in the germline V gene. V lost 6 bases to trimming and J lost 5 bases, with 14 bases between them. CDR3 bases: TGTGCCAGCAGCCACCGGGACTCTAACAATGAGCAGTTCTTC. Translated: CASSHRDSNNEQFF.